This T cell receptor (beta chain) was sequenced in a study of CD4+ T cells in melanoma. Study-wide results and caveats: Neoantigen-specific CD4+ T cells in melanoma reportedly had diverse differentiation states.

There are a few counts of this clone. Its target is unknown. The data were produced by immunoSEQ multiplex PCR, yet TCRdb's version contains in-frame clones alone and is incomplete. The sample contains 12,000 to 15,000 clones, around 68% of which appear only once. The germline gives CDR1 MNHNY, CDR2 SVGAGI (reference sequence). V gave up 8 bases and J gave up 0 bases; unmatched junction bases: 8. This CDR3 spans 16 amino acids. This chain uses TRBV6-6 with TRBJ1-5; TRBD1 agrees at 9 bases. The sequencing input was cells from a culture (not recorded whether cultured in vitro). The TCR originated in a human donor with melanoma. CDR3 region: CASRVTGGNSNQPQHF. As DNA, the CDR3 is TGTGCCAGCCGCGTGACAGGGGGAAATAGCAATCAGCCCCAGCATTTT.